Listed here are 32 T cell receptor beta chains from one sample, sequenced in a study of metastatic and nonmetastatic thyroid tumors. TCRdb reanalyzed the PCR reads with MiXCR. The sample comprises 11,000 or so clones, around 26% of which are singletons, and around a fifth rests with the top ten. Patients underwent thyroid surgery, and none had received any treatment before it. Sequenced sample: adjacent normal tissue. Receptors were obtained from a male donor with papillary thyroid cancer or a benign thyroid nodule (not recorded which). Some clones in this sample may be carry-over from other donors' samples.

J is TRBJ2-1 and V is TRBV7-2, with D perhaps TRBD2 (6 bases). CDR1 SGHTA and CDR2 FQGNSA come from the germline V gene. CDR3 size: 18 residues. The V and J ends lost 0 bases and 6 bases respectively, with 21 bases between them. This CDR3 is CASSLAYGDSGWGNEQFF. CDR3 coding DNA: TGTGCCAGCAGCTTAGCCTACGGGGACTCCGGGTGGGGCAATGAGCAGTTCTTC.

This clone showed up just a few times. The CDR3 here is CSAREELAGDDEQYF. The CDR3 nucleotides read TGCAGTGCTAGAGAAGAATTAGCGGGAGATGACGAGCAGTACTTC. V and J are TRBV20-1 and TRBJ2-7, with 9 bases aligning to TRBD2. J gave up 5 bases and V 0 bases, and 8 bases lay outside the gene matches. CDR3 size: 15 residues. Germline V gene data show CDR1 as DFQATT and CDR2 as SNEGSKA (reference sequence).

In this sample, this clone is medium-sized. The chain carries TRBV12-3 or TRBV12-4 and TRBJ1-1; a possible D gene is TRBD1 (5 bases). The CDR3 is made up of 14 amino acids. V was cut by 4 bases and J by 0 bases, with 9 bases left in between. CDR3 sequence (DNA): TGTGCCAGCAGTTACCAGGACATGAACACTGAAGCTTTCTTT. This gives the protein CASSYQDMNTEAFF.

This clone was counted a few times. The chain is built from TRBV12-3 or TRBV12-4 and TRBJ1-3; no reliable D call. V shed 7 bases and J shed 0 bases, with 13 bases lying between them. This CDR3 has 15 residues. DNA of the CDR3: TGTGCCAGCAAAGAGAGGCAAACCTCTGGAAACACCATATATTTT. Protein product: CASKERQTSGNTIYF.

This clone has more than one count but fewer than ten. The chain uses TRBV6-2 or TRBV6-3 and TRBJ2-2; D remains ambiguous. Trimming took off 2 bases at V and 2 bases at J, with 0 bases between the two ends. The CDR3 loop spans 12 amino acids. Germline assignment: CDR1 MNHEY and CDR2 SVGEGT. The CDR3 protein is CASSYNTGELFF. CDR3 nucleotide sequence: TGTGCCAGCAGTTACAACACCGGGGAGCTGTTTTTT.

This clone was seen more than once but under ten times. The chain has TRBV20-1 and TRBJ1-5; 7 bases are a match to TRBD1. The V and J ends lost 6 bases and 2 bases, in that order; junction bases with no gene match: 4. Germline CDR1 is DFQATT and CDR2 is SNEGSKA (reference sequence). This CDR3 has 13 amino acids. The CDR3 sequence: CSARQGGNQPQHF. The CDR3 nucleotides read TGCAGTGCCCGACAGGGAGGCAATCAGCCCCAGCATTTT.

The J gene is TRBJ2-2, the V gene TRBV4-1; 8 nucleotides agree with TRBD1. Per germline, CDR1 MGHRA and CDR2 YSYEKL. The CDR3 has 16 amino acids. The J segment lost 3 bases and the V segment lost 3 bases, leaving 6 bases of the junction unmatched. CDR3 sequence: CASSHAQGAYTGELFF. CDR3 DNA: TGCGCCAGCAGCCACGCCCAGGGGGCTTACACCGGGGAGCTGTTTTTT.

The V and J genes are TRBV11-1 and TRBJ2-2; 11 bases are shared with TRBD2. J gave up 7 bases and V 5 bases, and 18 bases lay outside the gene matches. The CDR3 extends over 19 amino acids. Germline values: CDR1 SGHAT, CDR2 FQDESV (reference sequence). CDR3 sequence reads: CASSLLEVAGGPLVGELFF. CDR3 sequence (DNA): TGTGCCAGCAGCCTTTTAGAGGTAGCGGGAGGGCCGTTAGTCGGGGAGCTGTTTTTT.

This clone appeared many times. The chain combines TRBV4-1 with TRBJ1-1; TRBD1 might be the D (5 bases). The length of the CDR3 is 15 residues. Trimming removed 2 bases at V and 4 bases at J, with 14 bases between. CDR1 and CDR2 (germline): MGHRA, YSYEKL. The CDR3 loop is CASSQSRGGVTEAFF. CDR3 in DNA: TGCGCCAGCAGCCAATCGCGGGGAGGGGTCACTGAAGCTTTCTTT.

The chain carries TRBV20-1 and TRBJ2-5; 10 bases are a match to TRBD2. The end of the DNA aligns better with TRBJ2-1, so the J call may be wrong. This CDR3 has 15 amino acids. The germline gives CDR1 DFQATT, CDR2 SNEGSKA (reference sequence). The CDR3 is CSAEVGTSVHNEQFF. CDR3 DNA: TGCAGTGCTGAAGTTGGGACTAGCGTTCACAATGAGCAGTTCTTC.

This clone was observed a handful of times. Within the sample, other DNA sequences also encode this same CDR3. V usage is TRBV30 and J usage is TRBJ1-6; no definite D call. The germline CDR1 and CDR2 sequences are GTSNPN and SVGIG (reference sequence). The CDR3 is made up of 13 amino acids. V gave up 2 bases and J gave up 6 bases, with 8 bases separating them. CDR3 sequence: CAWSSGINSPLHF. The CDR3 coding sequence is TGTGCCTGGAGTAGCGGAATTAATTCACCCCTCCACTTT. The full variable domain, with the rest looked up from reference TRBV30 and TRBJ1-6, is SQTIHQWPATLVQPVGSPLSLECTVEGTSNPNLYWYRQAAGRGLQLLFYSVGIGQISSEVPQNLSASRPQDRQFILSSKKLLLSDSGFYLCAWSSGINSPLHFGNGTRLTVT.

The chain joins TRBV12-3 or TRBV12-4 to TRBJ1-1; D is unclear. The CDR3 is 15 amino acids. Trimming left V 3 bases short and J 0 bases short, with 11 bases between. CDR3 sequence reads: CASSFGGSLNTEAFF. In nucleotides, the CDR3 is TGTGCCAGCAGTTTCGGAGGGTCCTTGAACACTGAAGCTTTCTTT.

This chain joins TRBV27 and TRBJ2-3; 13 bases are shared with TRBD2. This CDR3 has 16 amino acids. V lost 4 bases to trimming and J lost 3 bases; unmatched junction nucleotides: 4. Germline-derived CDR1 and CDR2 are MNHEY and SMNVEV (reference sequence). CDR3 amino acids: CASSWGTSGKTDTQYF. The CDR3 DNA follows: TGTGCCAGCAGTTGGGGGACTAGCGGGAAAACAGATACGCAGTATTTT.

By frequency in the sample, this clone is medium-sized. The J gene is TRBJ1-5, the V gene TRBV28, with TRBD1 matching 9 bases. The germline gives CDR1 MDHEN, CDR2 SYDVKM. V was pared by 8 bases and J by 1 base, with 9 bases of the junction left unmatched. There are 16 residues in the CDR3. CDR3 coding DNA: TGTGCCAGCTTGACAGGGGGACTGGGGAGCAATCAGCCCCAGCATTTT. Its protein product is CASLTGGLGSNQPQHF.

This clone was seen at least ten times. Distinct nucleotide sequences in the sample also encode this CDR3. The chain employs TRBV11-3 and TRBJ2-1; the D is unclear. This CDR3 has 13 residues. Germline-derived CDR1 and CDR2 are SGHNT and YENEEA. V dropped 1 base and J dropped 4 bases, with 5 bases sitting between them. CDR3 sequence (DNA): TGTGCCAGCAGCTTAGGGAATTACAATGAGCAGTTCTTC. The encoded protein is CASSLGNYNEQFF.

This clone was seen a single time. V is TRBV7-8 and J is TRBJ2-7; D possibly corresponds to TRBD2 (5 bases). The V gene's germline CDR1 is SGHVS and CDR2 FQNEAQ. The ends were cut back, 2 bases at V and 5 bases at J, with 16 bases in the middle. This CDR3 has 15 amino acids. For the CDR3, the DNA is TGTGCCAGCAGCTTAATCTCGGGGAATTGGGACGAGCAGTACTTC. This gives the protein CASSLISGNWDEQYF.

J is TRBJ1-3 and V is TRBV11-1, with D possibly matching TRBD1 (5 bases). Per germline, CDR1 SGHAT and CDR2 FQDESV (reference sequence). The CDR3 is 17 amino acids. Trimming cost V 1 base and J 2 bases, with 15 bases left between them. The CDR3 reads CASSLEGPSIAGNTIYF. The DNA of the CDR3 is TGTGCCAGCAGCTTAGAGGGGCCATCCATCGCTGGAAACACCATATATTTT.

On this clone itself: The same CDR3 also results from other DNA sequences found in this sample. This sequence joins TRBV6-5 and TRBJ1-1; D is perhaps TRBD1 (5 bases). Germline assignment: CDR1 MNHEY and CDR2 SVGAGI. The CDR3 is made up of 14 amino acids. The V and J ends lost 0 bases and 5 bases respectively, with 10 bases between them. CDR3 residues: CASSYSTGGTEAFF. CDR3 in DNA: TGTGCCAGCAGTTACTCGACTGGGGGGACTGAAGCTTTCTTT.

In this sample, this clone turned up a few times. The chain recombines TRBV18 with TRBJ2-1; 12 bases map to TRBD2. The CDR3 loop spans 18 amino acids. Germline CDR1 reads KGHSH; CDR2 reads LQKENI. V was pared by 4 bases and J by 0 bases, with 7 bases of the junction left unmatched. The CDR3 protein is CASSLLTSGGGSYNEQFF. CDR3 nucleotides: TGTGCCAGCTCACTCTTGACTAGCGGGGGCGGCTCCTACAATGAGCAGTTCTTC.

The chain is built from TRBV20-1 and TRBJ1-2; D remains ambiguous. Germline values: CDR1 DFQATT, CDR2 SNEGSKA (reference sequence). V was cut by 1 base and J by 1 base, with 10 bases left in between. CDR3 length equals 14 residues. The CDR3 is CSARGGRSNYGYTF. The CDR3 bases are TGCAGTGCTAGAGGCGGTCGTAGTAACTATGGCTACACCTTC.

This clone is termed medium-sized. V is TRBV6-1 and J is TRBJ1-2; 7 bases agree with TRBD1. The CDR3 spans 12 residues. Germline lookup yields CDR1 MNHNS and CDR2 SASEGT. V gave up 8 bases and J gave up 5 bases; unmatched junction bases: 5. The CDR3 DNA reads TGTGCCAGCGGGGGACAGTTTTATGGCTACACCTTC. It is translated as CASGGQFYGYTF.

Only a few counts were recorded for this clone. This rearrangement joins TRBV2 to TRBJ1-5, with 7 bases matching TRBD1. CDR1 is SNHLY and CDR2 is FYNNEI in the germline V gene. This CDR3 has 15 residues. J gave up 8 bases and V 6 bases, and 13 bases lay outside the gene matches. CDR3 region: CASSPQRAGGKPQHF. For the CDR3, the DNA is TGTGCCAGCAGCCCCCAGAGGGCAGGGGGAAAGCCCCAGCATTTT.

This chain uses TRBV5-8 with TRBJ2-7, with 10 bases lining up with TRBD1. The CDR3 is made up of 15 amino acids. CDR1 is SGHTS, CDR2 YDEGEE, per germline. With 4 bases clipped from V and 7 bases from J, the junction kept 11 bases outside the gene matches. This CDR3 is CASSGLTGGKSEQYF. CDR3 in DNA: TGTGCCAGCAGCGGACTGACAGGGGGCAAATCGGAGCAGTACTTC. Based on the CDR3 plus reference TRBV5-8 and TRBJ2-7, the full variable domain is EAGVTQSPTHLIKTRGQQATLRCSPISGHTSVYWYQQALGLGLQFLLWYDEGEERNRGNFPPRFSGRQFPNYSSELNVNALELEDSALYLCASSGLTGGKSEQYFGPGTRLTVT.

Within the sample, this clone is medium-sized. This sequence joins TRBV5-1 and TRBJ2-7, with 10 bases fitting TRBD1. Germline CDR1 SGHRS, CDR2 YFSETQ. Germline trimming cut 4 bases from V and 2 bases from J; bases unmatched to any gene: 6. The CDR3 is 15 amino acids. CDR3 DNA sequence: TGCGCCAGCAGCGTCGACAGGGGGCGAACCTACGAGCAGTACTTC. Protein: CASSVDRGRTYEQYF.

A note on this clone: The conserved phenylalanine or tryptophan normally closing the CDR3 is absent here, so this likely arose from a read error. V gene TRBV6-9 combines with J gene TRBJ1-1, with D perhaps matching TRBD1 (5 bases). Trimming took off 4 bases at V and 4 bases at J, with 10 bases between the two ends. This CDR3 region has 13 residues. The germline gives CDR1 MNHGY, CDR2 SVAAGI. The CDR3 nucleotides are TGTGCCAGCAGTTTCGGGGCAGTCACTGAAGCTTTCTAT. This encodes CASSFGAVTEAFY.

This clone is labeled as medium-sized. This chain links TRBV7-9 with TRBJ2-5, with TRBD2 matching 10 bases. The J segment lost 11 bases and the V segment lost 5 bases, leaving 11 bases of the junction unmatched. CDR1 is SEHNR and CDR2 is FQNEAQ in the germline V gene (reference sequence). The CDR3 runs to 14 residues. Here the CDR3 reads CASSQPLAGAPQYF. The DNA for the CDR3 is TGTGCCAGCAGCCAGCCGCTAGCGGGGGCCCCACAGTACTTC.

The rearrangement links TRBV6-1 to TRBJ1-5, with D tentatively TRBD1 (5 bases). In germline, CDR1 is MNHNS, CDR2 SASEGT. The CDR3 consists of 15 residues. Trimming took off 4 bases at V and 3 bases at J, with 13 bases between the two ends. The CDR3 reads CASSGDSGPNQPQHF. The CDR3, as DNA: TGTGCCAGCAGTGGCGACAGTGGGCCCAATCAGCCCCAGCATTTT.

This clone was observed a few times. Here the CDR3 DNA reads TGTGCCAGTTCTGCCAGGGGGCAAGATACGCAGTATTTT. Protein sequence: CASSARGQDTQYF. The V and J genes are TRBV19 and TRBJ2-3, with 8 nucleotides matching TRBD1. This CDR3 has 13 residues. The V gene end was trimmed by 8 bases and the J gene end by 5 bases; junction bases not matched to a gene: 6. Germline loops: CDR1 LNHDA, CDR2 SQIVND (reference sequence).

Sample share makes this clone medium-sized. The chain employs TRBV5-1 and TRBJ1-4; the D is unclear. Germline V gives CDR1 SGHRS, CDR2 YFSETQ. The CDR3 consists of 16 residues. V dropped 0 bases and J dropped 0 bases, with 9 bases sitting between them. This chain's CDR3 is CASSLGAASTNEKLFF. CDR3 in DNA: TGCGCCAGCAGCTTGGGGGCAGCCTCAACTAATGAAAAACTGTTTTTT.

As regards this clone: The junction and the germline gene differ at one end; a read error may be behind it. The chain links TRBV7-7 to TRBJ2-7, with D perhaps matching TRBD2 (5 bases). This CDR3 is built from 15 residues. Germline loops: CDR1 SSHAT, CDR2 FNYEAQ (reference sequence). The chain's CDR3 is CASSPLAGGAYEQYF. CDR3 bases: TGTGCTAGCAGCCCCCTGGCAGGAGGAGCCTACGAGCAGTACTTC.

This clone was counted only a few times. The chain links TRBV6-1 to TRBJ2-2, with D perhaps assigned TRBD1 or TRBD2 (5 bases each). Per germline, CDR1 MNHNS and CDR2 SASEGT. V was cut by 7 bases and J by 0 bases, with 15 bases left in between. The CDR3 length is 16 residues. The CDR3, as DNA: TGTGCCAGCAAGAGGGACGACAGCACGAACACCGGGGAGCTGTTTTTT. Translating it yields CASKRDDSTNTGELFF.

This clone has more than one count but fewer than ten. V and J are TRBV24-1 and TRBJ2-2; D is unclear. This CDR3 has 14 amino acids. V was trimmed by 1 base and J by 3 bases, leaving 5 bases between them. Germline V CDR1 and CDR2: KGHDR, SFDVKD. The CDR3 nucleotides read TGTGCCACCAGTGATTTCACTTACACCGGGGAGCTGTTTTTT. Its protein is CATSDFTYTGELFF.